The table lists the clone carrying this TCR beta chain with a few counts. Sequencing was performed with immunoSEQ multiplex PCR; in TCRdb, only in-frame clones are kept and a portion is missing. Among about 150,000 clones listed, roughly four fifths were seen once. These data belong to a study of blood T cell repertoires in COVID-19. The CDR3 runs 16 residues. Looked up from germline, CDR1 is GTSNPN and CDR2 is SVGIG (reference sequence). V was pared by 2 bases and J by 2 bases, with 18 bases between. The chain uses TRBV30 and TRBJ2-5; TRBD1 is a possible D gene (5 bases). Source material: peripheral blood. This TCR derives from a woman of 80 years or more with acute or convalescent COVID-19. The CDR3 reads CAWSRGRGEPQETQYF. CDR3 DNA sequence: TGTGCCTGGAGTCGTGGTAGGGGTGAACCACAAGAGACCCAGTACTTC.